This entry is about one TCR beta chain. This receptor's antigen is unknown. No much larger clone is present one base from it, and per-base qualities are unavailable. Each sample was amplified as two independent genomic DNA replicates: 0.45 to 0.5 ug for blood and about 1.4 ug for tumor or normal breast. TCRB sequencing of genomic DNA was carried out with the ImmunoSeq Intro kit according to the manufacturer's instructions. The multiplex PCR ran for about 31 cycles using proprietary primers and spike-in control sequences for absolute quantification. Single-end 150-bp reads were used to sequence an 87-bp fragment spanning the CDR3 plus the flanking V and J genes. Seven samples, with two replicates for each sample, were multiplexed per lane of an Illumina MiSeq using version 3.0 chemistry. On the authors' methods: Raw data were processed with the vendor's proprietary pipeline, and both replicates were merged into a single result per sample. Clonotypes were defined as productive rearrangements sharing the V-gene family, CDR3 amino acid sequence and J-gene segment. Clonality was calculated as 1 minus the normalized Shannon entropy (Pielou evenness) of TCRB abundances. To estimate T cell density, the total number of templates was divided by the input cell count, which was inferred from how much DNA went in. Recon was used with default parameters to estimate total repertoire diversity and clonality. A clonotype was considered tumor-enriched if its abundance in tumor exceeded 0.1% and was at least 32-fold higher than its abundance in normal breast. Here the immuneACCESS table is served through TCRdb, limited to in-frame sequences with V and J called. Missing clones are a known gap in these copies; in checked studies unresolved V genes cover under half, and the rest lacks a known reason. V and J calls and clone size are given by that table; D and trimming were obtained from the DNA. A total of some 28,000 clones appear in this sample, 80% of them only once. The top ten constitute 12% of the sample.

The study profiled bulk TCR beta-chain repertoires in matched peripheral blood, tumor and adjacent normal breast tissue taken from about 15 patients with early-stage breast cancer. Before surgery, about 4.5-10 mL of whole blood was collected into EDTA tubes and then processed within 2 hours. Peripheral blood mononuclear cells were isolated by Ficoll-Paque centrifugation in SepMate-50 tubes. For storage in liquid nitrogen, PBMCs were cryopreserved as aliquots of 2 to 4 million cells in roughly 90% FBS with 10% DMSO. The Qiagen AllPrep DNA/RNA Mini kit was used to extract genomic DNA. The sample originates from a study of early stage breast cancer tumors (dated by TCRdb to about 2017). As for the study more broadly: Of the 15 to 20 invasive breast tumors, roughly 13 were found to be estrogen receptor-positive, progesterone receptor-positive and HER2-negative. Of the roughly twelve ER+/PR+/HER2- tumors, eight were classified as invasive ductal carcinomas and four as invasive lobular carcinomas. A read coverage of roughly 10-fold per sample was achieved on average. Across all samples, approximately 2,500,000 templates representing roughly 1 million unique clonotypes were detected. The research as a whole found: Bulk genomic DNA sequencing of unsorted cells missed chain pairing and functional markers such as CD4, CD8 and FOXP3. Repertoires from blood and normal breast were more alike than repertoires from blood and tumor, and in about 90% of the 16 patients, comparing each tissue with blood separated tumor from normal. Enriched TCRB sequences shared across patients were mostly commonly generated sequences, unlikely to play an important role in the tumor microenvironment. Compared with adjacent normal breast tissue, tumors had higher clonality and around 2.5-fold greater T cell density. The small cohort size prevented analysis by tumor subtype.

Via the germline V gene (reference sequence), CDR1 is GTSNPN and CDR2 SVGIG. The CDR3 numbers 13 residues from cysteine through phenylalanine. Here the CDR3 DNA is all that survives: 39 bases in frame from base 1. Germline trimming amounts to 6 bases on V and 3 bases on J, with 7 as the count of junction bases outside the gene matches. The sequence links TRBV30 to TRBJ2-5; TRBD2 fits 7 bases in the junction. The clonotype originates from a person aged 60 to 70 with breast cancer. The material sequenced was blood. The base sequence is TGTGCCTGCCAGCCGGGGGGAGAAGAGACCCAGTACTTC. This yields the protein CACQPGGEETQYF.